The rows below give T cell receptor beta chains drawn from one sample of a study of identical twins. Each CDR3 protein gets one entry after TCRdb re-called the 5' RACE reads with MiXCR. There are roughly 690,000 distinct CDR3 sequences in the sample; around 20% occur only once, and about 4.5% lies in the top ten. These data also featured in a second study, about T cells expressing NK-cell markers.

What was sequenced was PBMCs. The receptors were gathered from a woman under 30 in good health. CDR3s include the opening cysteine and the closing phenylalanine or tryptophan. A D gene is named only where the DNA matches it firmly. Size is omitted from some rows. Given values are once, few, many or a class for expanded clones.

D gene	V gene	J gene	CDR3 length	clone size	CDR3 DNA	CDR3 protein
TRBD2	TRBV3-1	TRBJ2-7	17	.	TGTGCCAGCAGCCAAGGGGGTAGCGGGAGGGCCTCTCGAGAGCAGTACTTC	CASSQGGSGRASREQYF
.	TRBV29-1	TRBJ2-6	19	few	TGCAGCGTTGAAGGCCGACAAGACCTAGCCACCCCTGGGGCCAACGTCCTGACTTTC	CSVEGRQDLATPGANVLTF
.	TRBV29-1	TRBJ2-3	14	few	TGCAGCGTTGGAGTTAGCGGAAGCACAGATACGCAGTATTTT	CSVGVSGSTDTQYF
TRBD1	TRBV7-2	TRBJ2-1	16	few	TGTGCCAGCAGTGGGACCGGGACAGCCCATTACAATGAGCAGTTCTTC	CASSGTGTAHYNEQFF
TRBD2	TRBV20-1	TRBJ2-7	12	.	TGCAGTGCCCGGACTAGCGGGAACGAGCAGTACTTC	CSARTSGNEQYF
TRBD1	TRBV9	TRBJ2-3	15	.	TGTGCCAGCAGTGCCATGCAGGGGGCAGGAGATACGCAGTATTTT	CASSAMQGAGDTQYF
.	TRBV24-1	TRBJ2-1	16	.	TGTGCCACCGTAAGCCCCAGGGGATCACCCTACAATGAGCAGTTCTTC	CATVSPRGSPYNEQFF
.	TRBV12-3/TRBV12-4	TRBJ2-1	15	many	TGTGCCAGCAGTTTTAAGGGGACCACCTACAATGAGCAGTTCTTC	CASSFKGTTYNEQFF
TRBD2	TRBV5-1	TRBJ2-5	14	few	TGCGCCAGCAGCAAGGGACTAGCGGGGGAGACCCAGTACTTC	CASSKGLAGETQYF
TRBD1	TRBV29-1	TRBJ1-1	14	many	TGCAGCGTTCAACCCGACAGGGGAGATACTGAAGCTTTCTTT	CSVQPDRGDTEAFF
TRBD1	TRBV2	TRBJ2-7	18	.	TGTGCCTGCAGTTCCGGGACAGGGGGTACCATTAGCTCCTACGAGCAGTACTTC	CACSSGTGGTISSYEQYF
TRBD2	TRBV5-1	TRBJ2-5	20	many	TGCGCCAGCAGCCCGTCGGTTGGACTAGCGGGAGGCCAGTACCAAGAGACCCAGTACTTC	CASSPSVGLAGGQYQETQYF
TRBD1	TRBV6-1	TRBJ1-2	16	few	TGTGCCAGCAGGACTACCGGGACAGGGGGCGAGGATGGCTACACCTTC	CASRTTGTGGEDGYTF
TRBD2	TRBV5-1	TRBJ2-1	15	.	TGCGCCAGCAGCTTGGAACTAGCGAGCTACAATGAGCAGTTCTTC	CASSLELASYNEQFF
TRBD1	TRBV7-2	TRBJ2-7	14	few	TGTGCCAGCAGCCTACCGACAGGGTCCTACGAGCAGTACTTC	CASSLPTGSYEQYF
.	TRBV6-1	TRBJ1-2	14	few	TGTGCCAGCAGTACCCACAGCAGTTTCTATGGCTACACCTTC	CASSTHSSFYGYTF
.	TRBV5-6	TRBJ2-1	14	.	TGTGCCAGCAGCCTCGGACTCCCCGGACGTGAGCAGTTCTTC	CASSLGLPGREQFF
TRBD1	TRBV18	TRBJ2-7	16	few	TGTGCCAGCTCGCCGACGGACAGGACCCGCTCCTACGAGCAGTACTTC	CASSPTDRTRSYEQYF
.	TRBV10-3	TRBJ1-2	16	few	TGTGCCATCAGTGAGTCCCCCCTAGACAGAGTACATGGCTACACCTTC	CAISESPLDRVHGYTF
.	TRBV10-3	TRBJ2-3	15	few	TGTGCCATCCGGGCAGAGGGCTCTAGCACAGATACGCAGTATTTT	CAIRAEGSSTDTQYF
TRBD2	TRBV7-9	TRBJ2-4	16	.	TGTGCCAGCAGCCCCCCTAGCGGGAAGGCCAAAAACATTCAGTACTTC	CASSPPSGKAKNIQYF
TRBD2	TRBV4-3	TRBJ2-1	16	few	TGCGCCAGCAGCCCTCTAGCGGGAGGGCCTATGGATGAGCAGTTCTTC	CASSPLAGGPMDEQFF
TRBD2	TRBV7-7	TRBJ2-1	16	.	TGTGCTAGCAGCCCCTACCGGGCGGGGGGGCCCGGTGAGCAGTTCTTC	CASSPYRAGGPGEQFF
TRBD2	TRBV9	TRBJ2-3	16	.	TGTGCCAGCAGCGTAGCCCTAGCGGGAGGGCCAGATACGCAGTATTTT	CASSVALAGGPDTQYF
.	TRBV7-6	TRBJ2-5	16	.	TGTGCCAGCAGCGCACCCTACAGGGCACCCAGTTGGACCCAGTACTTC	CASSAPYRAPSWTQYF
.	TRBV12-3/TRBV12-4	TRBJ2-7	11	many	TGTGCCAGCAGTACGACTTACGAGCAGTACTTC	CASSTTYEQYF
.	TRBV6-2/TRBV6-3	TRBJ2-7	13	.	TGTGCCAGCAGTTCGAGGGTCCCCTACGAGCAGTACTTC	CASSSRVPYEQYF
.	TRBV6-5	TRBJ2-4	17	.	TGTGCCAGCAGTTACTCCGGGGGCACTCTAGCCAAAAACATTCAGTACTTC	CASSYSGGTLAKNIQYF
TRBD2	TRBV6-5	TRBJ2-7	17	.	TGTGCCAGCAGTTACCTGGCTAGCGGGGTGAACTCCTACGAGCAGTACTTC	CASSYLASGVNSYEQYF
TRBD2	TRBV12-3/TRBV12-4	TRBJ2-3	15	many	TGTGCCAGCAGCTCTAGCGGGGGGGCGGTAGATACGCAGTATTTT	CASSSSGGAVDTQYF
TRBD2	TRBV20-1	TRBJ2-2	16	few	TGCAGTGCTAGAGATTTAGCGGGGCCGGGGTTCGGGGAGCTGTTTTTT	CSARDLAGPGFGELFF
TRBD2	TRBV20-1	TRBJ2-3	15	once	TGCAGTGCGGTAACTAGCGGGAGTGGCACAGATACGCAGTATTTT	CSAVTSGSGTDTQYF
.	TRBV11-2	TRBJ1-1	17	.	TGTGCCAGCAGCTCATACAACAAAGCTTTCGGTAACACTGAAGCTTTCTTT	CASSSYNKAFGNTEAFF
TRBD1	TRBV5-5	TRBJ1-1	13	few	TGTGCCAGCAGCTTGGTGACCGGACAGGGAGCTTTCTTT	CASSLVTGQGAFF
.	TRBV27	TRBJ2-7	13	.	TGTGCCAGCAGCGTGGGGGGCCCGCGGGAGCAGTACTTC	CASSVGGPREQYF
.	TRBV20-1	TRBJ2-1	15	few	TGCAGTGCTAGTCGAGATTTCAATAGGAGGAATGAGCAGTTCTTC	CSASRDFNRRNEQFF
.	TRBV2	TRBJ1-1	11	.	TGTGCCAGCAGTCTACAGCGGGAAGCTTTCTTT	CASSLQREAFF
TRBD1	TRBV20-1	TRBJ1-2	15	many	TGCAGTGCTAGAGATCGGAGGGGGCAATACTATGGCTACACCTTC	CSARDRRGQYYGYTF
.	TRBV9	TRBJ1-1	13	.	TGTGCCAGCAGCGCGGACACGGACACTGAAGCTTTCTTT	CASSADTDTEAFF
.	TRBV9	TRBJ2-5	15	many	TGTGCCAGCAGCGTAGCAGGGGTCCCCCAAGAGACCCAGTACTTC	CASSVAGVPQETQYF
TRBD2	TRBV10-3	TRBJ2-1	14	.	TGTGCCACAACGACTAGCGCTACGGGCGATGAGCAGTTCTTC	CATTTSATGDEQFF
.	TRBV5-8	TRBJ2-5	14	.	TGTGCCAGCAGCTTGGGCTGGAGCCAAGAGACCCAGTACTTC	CASSLGWSQETQYF
TRBD1	TRBV7-2	TRBJ2-7	15	few	TGTGCCAGCAGCCCTAACAGGGGCAACACCTACGAGCAGTACTTC	CASSPNRGNTYEQYF
TRBD1	TRBV20-1	TRBJ2-5	14	.	TGCAGTGCTAGTAACAGGGGGCAGTTGGTGACCCAGTACTTC	CSASNRGQLVTQYF
.	TRBV10-3	TRBJ2-7	14	few	TGTGCCATCAGAGGGACTGGGAGCTCCTACGAGCAGTACTTC	CAIRGTGSSYEQYF
TRBD1	TRBV5-1	TRBJ1-1	14	once	TGCGCCAGCAGCCGCGGGACAGAAGTAGCTGAAGCTTTCTTT	CASSRGTEVAEAFF
TRBD1	TRBV27	TRBJ2-1	12	.	TGTGCCAGCAGGACAGGGTTCGGCGAGCAGTTCTTC	CASRTGFGEQFF
TRBD1	TRBV18	TRBJ2-7	15	.	TGTGCCAGCTCATCGGGACAGTATTATTCCTACGAGCAGTACTTC	CASSSGQYYSYEQYF
.	TRBV5-1	TRBJ2-5	14	.	TGCGCCAGCACTGCGGGGGCCCCCCAAGAGACCCAGTACTTC	CASTAGAPQETQYF
TRBD2	TRBV12-5	TRBJ2-1	14	few	TGTGCTAGTGGTGGGACTAGTACGTGGAGTGAGCAGTTCTTC	CASGGTSTWSEQFF
TRBD2	TRBV5-1	TRBJ2-1	15	.	TGCGCCAGCAGCTACTCCGGGACTACCTACAATGAGCAGTTCTTC	CASSYSGTTYNEQFF